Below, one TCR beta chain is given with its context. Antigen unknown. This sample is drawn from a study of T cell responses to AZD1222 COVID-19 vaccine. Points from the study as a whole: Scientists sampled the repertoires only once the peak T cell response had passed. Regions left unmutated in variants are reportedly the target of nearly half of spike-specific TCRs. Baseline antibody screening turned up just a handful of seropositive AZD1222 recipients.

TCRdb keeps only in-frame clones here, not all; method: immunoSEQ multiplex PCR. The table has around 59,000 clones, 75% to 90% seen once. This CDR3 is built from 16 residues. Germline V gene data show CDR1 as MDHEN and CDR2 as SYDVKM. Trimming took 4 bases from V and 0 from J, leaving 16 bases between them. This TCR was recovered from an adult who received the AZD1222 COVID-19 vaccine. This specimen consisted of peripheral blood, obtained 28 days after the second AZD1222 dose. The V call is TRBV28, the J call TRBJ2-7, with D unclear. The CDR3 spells CASSSLGEWGSYEQYF. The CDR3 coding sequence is TGTGCCAGCAGTTCCCTGGGTGAGTGGGGCTCCTACGAGCAGTACTTC.